The rows below give T cell receptor beta chains drawn from one sample of a study of HIV-infected patients and healthy controls. Each CDR3 protein gets one entry after TCRdb re-called the 5' RACE reads with MiXCR. The data contain 11,000 to 15,000 distinct CDR3 sequences, 7.5% to 10% of them singletons. Sequencing was carried out using blood. These receptor sequences come from an adult in good health. Each CDR3 is given without its conserved first and last residue. Each record gives: CDR3 protein, V gene, J gene.

cdr3_aa: ASSQAPSGRVNEQF
v_call: TRBV4-3
j_call: TRBJ2-1

cdr3_aa: ASSEALEMFTEAF
v_call: TRBV6-1
j_call: TRBJ1-1

cdr3_aa: ASSLGGSYNEQF
v_call: TRBV7-9
j_call: TRBJ2-1

cdr3_aa: ASTLSGTGKTQY
v_call: TRBV30
j_call: TRBJ2-5

cdr3_aa: ASSSQDRSYYEQY
v_call: TRBV5-4
j_call: TRBJ2-7

cdr3_aa: ASSVGGVAAASSYNEQF
v_call: TRBV9
j_call: TRBJ2-1

cdr3_aa: ASSPRSFEDRSYEQY
v_call: TRBV14
j_call: TRBJ2-7

cdr3_aa: ASSQDGGRGADTQY
v_call: TRBV4-2
j_call: TRBJ2-3

cdr3_aa: ASSEGDGQPQH
v_call: TRBV6-4
j_call: TRBJ1-5

cdr3_aa: ASSLGSLKQY
v_call: TRBV5-6
j_call: TRBJ2-3

cdr3_aa: ASSYPGGRNQPQH
v_call: TRBV6-2/TRBV6-3
j_call: TRBJ1-5

cdr3_aa: ASSPRGFANTGELF
v_call: TRBV18
j_call: TRBJ2-2

cdr3_aa: ASRSETNNEQF
v_call: TRBV19
j_call: TRBJ2-1

cdr3_aa: SARRQNNEQF
v_call: TRBV20-1
j_call: TRBJ2-1

cdr3_aa: ASSAGQEYQPQH
v_call: TRBV9
j_call: TRBJ1-5

cdr3_aa: ASSQDGTGRIGELF
v_call: TRBV4-2
j_call: TRBJ2-2

cdr3_aa: ASSVSWTSSGELF
v_call: TRBV9
j_call: TRBJ2-2

cdr3_aa: ASSVASAYEQY
v_call: TRBV19
j_call: TRBJ2-7

cdr3_aa: ASSDPRGGARNTGELF
v_call: TRBV25-1
j_call: TRBJ2-2

cdr3_aa: ASSLIGGELF
v_call: TRBV12-3/TRBV12-4
j_call: TRBJ2-2

cdr3_aa: ASSLPGQRHNEKLF
v_call: TRBV5-5
j_call: TRBJ1-4

cdr3_aa: ASSSGTGSFNYGYT
v_call: TRBV11-2
j_call: TRBJ1-2

cdr3_aa: ASSLGGGAKQEPQH
v_call: TRBV7-2
j_call: TRBJ1-5

cdr3_aa: ASSPTPGQGGDMNTEAF
v_call: TRBV6-2/TRBV6-3
j_call: TRBJ1-1